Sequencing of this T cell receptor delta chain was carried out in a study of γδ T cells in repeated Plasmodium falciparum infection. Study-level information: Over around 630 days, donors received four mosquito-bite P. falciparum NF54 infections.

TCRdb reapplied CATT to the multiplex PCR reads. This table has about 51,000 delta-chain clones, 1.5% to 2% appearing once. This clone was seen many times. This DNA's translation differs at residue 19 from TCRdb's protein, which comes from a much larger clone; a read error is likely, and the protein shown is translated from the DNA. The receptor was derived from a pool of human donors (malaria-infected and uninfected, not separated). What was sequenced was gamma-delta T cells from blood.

CDR3 protein: CALGAMAFLHFTGGPALTEQLFF. Written as DNA, the CDR3 is TGTGCTCTTGGGGCGATGGCCTTCCTCCATTTCACTGGGGGTCCCGCTTTGACAGAACAACTCTTCTTT. The V and J genes are TRDV1 and TRDJ2, with D perhaps TRDD3 (8 bases). The CDR3 extends over 23 amino acids. The germline CDR1 and CDR2 sequences are TSWWSYY and QGS.